Below, 3 T cell receptor beta chains from the same sample are listed, as sequenced in a study of cytomegalovirus exposure and HLA in healthy donors. Vbeta (60) and Jbeta (13) primers were used in the PCR. Here immunoSEQ multiplex PCR was the method, and the copy in TCRdb shows in-frame clones only, minus some. The repertoire table contains 140,000 to 150,000 clones. Sequencing input: PBMCs. The origin of the receptors is a male donor in good health and CMV-seronegative.

The chain links TRBV27 to TRBJ1-2; a weak D match, TRBD1 (6 bases). The CDR3 extends over 16 amino acids. The V gene lost 3 bases and the J gene lost 5 bases, with 19 bases spanning the gap. Germline V gene data show CDR1 as MNHEY and CDR2 as SMNVEV (reference sequence). In nucleotides, the CDR3 is TGTGCCAGCAGTTTGGGACAAACGTTCGGGGTTTATGGCTACACCTTC. Translating it yields CASSLGQTFGVYGYTF.

The CDR3 here is CASKKGELSYNEQFF. DNA of the CDR3: TGTGCCAGCAAGAAGGGGGAGTTATCCTACAATGAGCAGTTCTTC. This chain connects TRBV5-6 to TRBJ2-1; tentatively, D is TRBD1 (6 bases). Germline-derived CDR1 and CDR2 are SGHDT and YYEEEE. The V end was cut by 6 bases, the J end by 1 base, with 14 bases between. The length of the CDR3 is 15 residues.

The chain links TRBV15 to TRBJ2-5; D may be TRBD1 (5 bases). The CDR3 consists of 18 residues. Germline assignment: CDR1 LNHNV and CDR2 YYDKDF (reference sequence). Trimming removed 1 base at V and 1 base at J, with 19 bases between. The CDR3 coding sequence is TGTGCCACCAGCAGAGCCCTCCCCACAGACAGCCTCCAAGAGACCCAGTACTTC. Protein: CATSRALPTDSLQETQYF.